Listed here are 9 T cell receptor beta chains from one sample, sequenced in a study of control samples from healthy donors and cancer patients. Assay: immunoSEQ multiplex PCR; the TCRdb copy retains only in-frame clones and omits some. This table has about 220,000 clones, around 94% appearing once. The material sequenced was blood. The receptors shown here come from a man aged 45 to 65 in good health.

V usage is TRBV7-2 and J usage is TRBJ1-2, with D maybe TRBD1 (5 bases). The CDR3 is 12 amino acids. The V end lost 5 bases, the J end lost 4 bases, and 8 bases lay between the germline ends. Germline V lookup: CDR1 SGHTA, CDR2 FQGNSA. DNA for the CDR3: TGTGCCAGCAGCGACAGCGGCTATGGCTACACCTTC. Translation: CASSDSGYGYTF.

This chain joins TRBV28 and TRBJ2-7; TRBD1 matches at 7 bases. The V gene end was trimmed by 5 bases and the J gene end by 2 bases; junction bases not matched to a gene: 9. The CDR3 loop spans 15 amino acids. CDR1 is MDHEN, CDR2 SYDVKM, per germline. The CDR3 DNA is TGTGCCAGCAGTGTAGGGGGCGCGGGTGCCTACGAGCAGTACTTC. This gives the protein CASSVGGAGAYEQYF.

The chain has TRBV18 and TRBJ2-3, with TRBD2 identical over 9 bases. Germline trimming cut 0 bases from V and 5 bases from J; bases unmatched to any gene: 6. Germline V gives CDR1 KGHSH, CDR2 LQKENI. The CDR3 is made up of 16 amino acids. CDR3 DNA: TGTGCCAGCTCACCACCAGCGGGGGGAAGTGGAGATACGCAGTATTTT. It encodes CASSPPAGGSGDTQYF.

This clone was observed once. The chain links TRBV21-1 to TRBJ2-5; the table gives TRBD1 as D, unverified against the DNA. TRBV21-1 is flagged as a pseudogene. The CDR3 has 17 amino acids. CDR3 nucleotide sequence: TGTGCCAGCAGCAGACCCCGTGGGGCGCCTGGGGAAGAGACCCAGTACTTC. Its protein product is CASSRPRGAPGEETQYF.

This chain connects TRBV7-2 to TRBJ1-1; 10 bases map to TRBD1. V was clipped by 5 bases and J by 5 bases; unmatched bases: 8. The length of the CDR3 is 15 residues. Germline V gene sequence: CDR1 SGHTA, CDR2 FQGNSA. The CDR3: CASSHPGTGVTEAFF. CDR3 in DNA: TGTGCCAGCAGCCACCCCGGGACAGGGGTAACTGAAGCTTTCTTT.

The chain recombines TRBV30 with TRBJ1-3, with 9 bases identical to TRBD1. J gave up 0 bases and V 5 bases, and 2 bases lay outside the gene matches. The CDR3 covers 14 residues. In germline, CDR1 is GTSNPN, CDR2 SVGIG (reference sequence). Here the CDR3 DNA reads TGTGCCTGGGTACAGGGGGCCTCTGGAAACACCATATATTTT. Residues: CAWVQGASGNTIYF.

This clone was observed a handful of times. The chain couples TRBV6-5 to TRBJ1-2, with a possible D match to TRBD1 (5 bases). V lost 2 bases to trimming and J lost 1 base, with 8 bases between them. Germline values: CDR1 MNHEY, CDR2 SVGAGI. The CDR3 has 14 amino acids. In nucleotides, the CDR3 is TGTGCCAGCAGTTACGCCAGGGTTAACTATGGCTACACCTTC. Translated, it gives CASSYARVNYGYTF.

This rearrangement joins TRBV15 to TRBJ1-5; 7 bases map to TRBD1. V shed 5 bases and J 1 base; nucleotides not matched to a gene: 8. There are 16 residues in the CDR3. CDR1 LNHNV and CDR2 YYDKDF come from the germline V gene (reference sequence). The CDR3 region is CATSREGAGSNQPQHF. CDR3 coding DNA: TGTGCCACCAGCCGCGAGGGGGCAGGGAGCAATCAGCCCCAGCATTTT.

V and J are TRBV29-1 and TRBJ1-2; 10 nucleotides agree with TRBD1. The CDR3 has 16 amino acids. Trimming cost V 7 bases and J 3 bases; bases outside gene matches: 14. Germline values: CDR1 SQVTM, CDR2 ANQGSEA. CDR3: CSGSGTGALGHYGYTF. The CDR3 nucleotides are TGCAGCGGGTCCGGGACAGGGGCGCTGGGGCACTATGGCTACACCTTC.